The 27 T cell receptor beta chains given below trace back to one sample, sequenced in a study of blood T cell repertoires in COVID-19. Profiling relied on immunoSEQ multiplex PCR, and the TCRdb table lists in-frame clones only, not all of them. The table shows about 48,000 clones, with 80% to 90% occurring only once. Sequencing was carried out using peripheral blood. These receptors originate from a woman older than 75 with acute or convalescent COVID-19.

This chain joins TRBV3-1 (or the pseudogene TRBV3-2) and TRBJ1-3, with D possibly being TRBD1 (5 bases). V lost 1 base, J lost 2 bases, and 9 bases lay in between. CDR1 LGHDT and CDR2 YNNKEL come from the germline V gene (reference sequence). The CDR3 is made up of 15 amino acids. Here the CDR3 DNA reads TGTGCCAGCAGCCAAGCAGGGATTACTGGAAACACCATATATTTT. Translated: CASSQAGITGNTIYF.

The chain combines TRBV11-2 with TRBJ2-2; D is ambiguous. Per the germline V gene, CDR1 is SGHAT and CDR2 is FQNNGV. The CDR3 length is 14 residues. V gave up 3 bases and J gave up 7 bases, with 12 bases separating them. The CDR3 nucleotides are TGTGCCAGCAGCTTGGTGGGCGCGAACGGGGAGCTGTTTTTT. Amino acid sequence: CASSLVGANGELFF.

V is TRBV4-2 and J is TRBJ2-3, with 8 positions matching TRBD2. Per the germline V gene, CDR1 is LGHNA and CDR2 is YNFKEQ. V shed 7 bases, J shed 1 base, and the junction held 7 bases outside the gene matches. The CDR3 consists of 15 residues. This CDR3 is CASNPSGGRTDTQYF. The CDR3 nucleotides read TGTGCCAGCAACCCAAGCGGGGGTCGCACAGATACGCAGTATTTT.

The chain recombines TRBV2 with TRBJ2-7; 7 positions match TRBD1. In germline, CDR1 is SNHLY, CDR2 FYNNEI. V dropped 11 bases and J dropped 5; count of bases not matched to a gene: 12. The CDR3 has 13 amino acids. The CDR3 DNA follows: TGTGCCGGCCAAAGGGACAGTCCGAACGAGCAGTACTTC. Translated: CAGQRDSPNEQYF. The whole variable domain, remainder taken from reference TRBV2 and TRBJ2-7, is EPEVTQTPSHQVTQMGQEVILRCVPISNHLYFYWYRQILGQKVEFLVSFYNNEISEKSEIFDDQFSVERPDGSNFTLKIRSTKLEDSAMYFCAGQRDSPNEQYFGPGTRLTVT.

This rearrangement joins TRBV4-2 to TRBJ2-5; 11 bases agree with TRBD2. The V gene's germline CDR1 is LGHNA and CDR2 YNFKEQ. The CDR3 covers 20 residues. Trimming removed 0 bases from V and 1 base from J; junction bases left unmatched: 13. The DNA of the CDR3 is TGTGCCAGCAGCCAAGATTGGTTGACTAGCGGGGTAAACCTCCAAGAGACCCAGTACTTC. Protein product: CASSQDWLTSGVNLQETQYF.

The V call is TRBV27, the J call TRBJ1-4, with 7 bases matching TRBD1. The CDR3 consists of 16 residues. V was clipped by 8 bases and J by 7 bases; unmatched bases: 16. In germline, CDR1 is MNHEY, CDR2 SMNVEV (reference sequence). CDR3 region: CASSVRLTGMGEKLFF. CDR3 DNA: TGTGCCAGCTCAGTCCGGTTGACAGGGATGGGTGAAAAACTGTTTTTT.

The chain recombines TRBV6-6 with TRBJ1-2, with 8 bases aligning to TRBD1. With 0 bases clipped from V and 8 bases from J, the junction kept 11 bases outside the gene matches. The CDR3 extends over 16 amino acids. Germline V gene data show CDR1 as MNHNY and CDR2 as SVGAGI (reference sequence). CDR3 in DNA: TGTGCCAGCAGTTACTCGGGCCGGACAGGGTCGTTCGGCTACACCTTC. Translated, it gives CASSYSGRTGSFGYTF.

This chain joins TRBV27 and TRBJ2-7, with 9 bases fitting TRBD1. The ends lost 5 bases at V and 5 bases at J; junction bases unmatched: 7. CDR1 and CDR2 (germline): MNHEY, SMNVEV (reference sequence). CDR3 length: 14 residues. The CDR3 region is CASSLGTGRDEQYF. The CDR3 bases are TGTGCCAGCAGTCTCGGGACAGGGAGGGACGAGCAGTACTTC.

The chain has TRBV7-2 and TRBJ1-2, with D maybe TRBD1 (6 bases). The CDR3 is 14 residues long. The V end lost 5 bases, the J end lost 2 bases, and 12 bases lay between the germline ends. CDR1 is SGHTA, CDR2 FQGNSA, per germline. CDR3: CASSPTTGNYGYTF. DNA for the CDR3: TGTGCCAGCAGCCCCACCACAGGGAACTATGGCTACACCTTC.

The chain links TRBV18 to TRBJ1-2; 9 positions match TRBD1. CDR1 KGHSH and CDR2 LQKENI come from the germline V gene. The junction had 9 bases not matched to a gene; V was cut back by 6 bases and J by 4 bases. The CDR3 contains 15 residues. The CDR3 DNA sequence: TGTGCCAGCTCTCCTACAGGGGGCCCTTCCTATGGCTACACCTTC. Translated, it gives CASSPTGGPSYGYTF.

V is TRBV7-2 and J is TRBJ2-7; TRBD1 aligns across 9 bases. With 3 bases clipped from V and 4 bases from J, the junction kept 7 bases outside the gene matches. The CDR3 runs 15 residues. Germline CDR1 reads SGHTA; CDR2 reads FQGNSA. This CDR3 reads CASSLGQGKGYEQYF. In nucleotides, the CDR3 is TGTGCCAGCAGCTTGGGACAGGGTAAAGGGTACGAGCAGTACTTC. Filled out from reference TRBV7-2 and TRBJ2-7, the complete variable domain reads GAGVSQSPSNKVTEKGKDVELRCDPISGHTALYWYRQSLGQGLEFLIYFQGNSAPDKSGLPSDRFSAERTGGSVSTLTIQRTQQEDSAVYLCASSLGQGKGYEQYFGPGTRLTVT.

The chain employs TRBV5-3 and TRBJ1-2, with 10 positions matching TRBD1. TRBV5-3 is designated an ORF whose function remains uncertain. The V gene end was trimmed by 7 bases and the J gene end by 7 bases; junction bases not matched to a gene: 19. The CDR3 consists of 17 residues. DNA for the CDR3: TGTGCCAGATGGGGGGACAGGGGTAGCAGGACTTACGCTGGCTACACCTTC. Protein sequence: CARWGDRGSRTYAGYTF.

The V call is TRBV15, the J call TRBJ2-7; 7 bases match TRBD2. The CDR3 extends over 15 amino acids. From germline, CDR1 is LNHNV and CDR2 YYDKDF (reference sequence). J gave up 6 bases and V 0 bases, and 8 bases lay outside the gene matches. CDR3 amino acids: CATSRDSTSASEQYF. CDR3 sequence (DNA): TGTGCCACCAGCAGAGATAGCACTAGCGCTAGCGAGCAGTACTTC. Looking up the rest from reference TRBV15 and TRBJ2-7 gives the full variable domain: DAMVIQNPRYQVTQFGKPVTLSCSQTLNHNVMYWYQQKSSQAPKLLFHYYDKDFNNEADTPDNFQSRRPNTSFCFLDIRSPGLGDTAMYLCATSRDSTSASEQYFGPGTRLTVT.

CDR3 in DNA: TGTGCCAGCAGCCGGACTAGCGGGGGATCTTCGGGAAGGGAGACCCAGTACTTC. This translates into CASSRTSGGSSGRETQYF. J is TRBJ2-5 and V is TRBV5-4, with 13 bases that match TRBD2. The length of the CDR3 is 18 residues. Per the germline V gene, CDR1 is SGHNT and CDR2 is YYREEE (reference sequence). V was clipped by 4 bases and J by 5 bases; unmatched bases: 14.

The chain has TRBV30 and TRBJ1-1; no definite D call. V lost 4 bases and J lost 4, with 13 bases in between. The germline gives CDR1 GTSNPN, CDR2 SVGIG (reference sequence). The CDR3 extends over 13 amino acids. CDR3 nucleotides: TGTGCCTGGATAGGTGCGGTCGGCACTGAAGCTTTCTTT. It encodes CAWIGAVGTEAFF.

The chain combines TRBV28 with TRBJ2-6; D gene ambiguous. V dropped 7 bases and J dropped 2 bases, with 12 bases sitting between them. This CDR3 region has 15 residues. Per the germline V gene, CDR1 is MDHEN and CDR2 is SYDVKM. CDR3 in amino acids: CASTLVGAGANVLTF. The CDR3 DNA reads TGTGCCAGCACCCTTGTAGGAGCTGGGGCCAACGTCCTGACTTTC.

The chain combines TRBV2 with TRBJ1-1, with a possible D match to TRBD1 (6 bases). Germline CDR1 SNHLY, CDR2 FYNNEI. The CDR3 is 15 amino acids. V lost 3 bases and J 4 bases, leaving 15 bases between the germline ends. CDR3 sequence (DNA): TGTGCCAGCAGTGAGCTACAGGGAGTCGGCACTGAAGCTTTCTTT. Translating gives CASSELQGVGTEAFF.

This rearrangement joins TRBV14 to TRBJ2-2, with D perhaps TRBD1 (5 bases). CDR1 and CDR2 (germline): SGHDN, FVKESK. Trimming cost V 1 base and J 2 bases, with 11 bases left between them. There are 16 residues in the CDR3. The CDR3 spells CASSQATTGNTGELFF. Here the CDR3 DNA reads TGTGCCAGCAGCCAAGCTACTACAGGAAACACCGGGGAGCTGTTTTTT.

The chain carries TRBV7-8 and TRBJ2-7; 10 bases map to TRBD2. Germline V gene sequence: CDR1 SGHVS, CDR2 FQNEAQ. The CDR3 is 16 residues long. V trimming: 4 bases; J trimming: 5 bases; junction bases outside the gene matches: 11. The CDR3 DNA sequence: TGTGCCAGCAGCTATTCCATAGCGGGGGGAACGGACGAGCAGTACTTC. Its protein is CASSYSIAGGTDEQYF.

This clone has just a few counts. The gene calls are TRBV15 and TRBJ1-5; D is undetermined. The CDR3 is made up of 15 amino acids. The germline V gene encodes CDR1 LNHNV and CDR2 YYDKDF (reference sequence). Trimming removed 6 bases from V and 0 bases from J, with 12 bases in between. The CDR3 loop is CATSEKAYSNQPQHF. CDR3 DNA sequence: TGTGCCACCAGTGAAAAAGCGTATAGCAATCAGCCCCAGCATTTT.

This clone was counted a few times. Compared with germline, one end of the junction differs, possibly owing to a read error. This chain joins TRBV6-5 and TRBJ1-3; 9 positions match TRBD1. The germline V gene has CDR1 MNHEY and CDR2 SVGAGI. The CDR3 is 13 amino acids. CDR3 DNA sequence: TGTGCCAGCAGTTACTCGATAGGGACAGGGTTGGATTTT. Encoded protein: CASSYSIGTGLDF.

This chain uses TRBV7-2 with TRBJ1-1; D unresolved. The CDR3 runs 13 residues. The germline V gene has CDR1 SGHTA and CDR2 FQGNSA. The germline V and J ends were trimmed by 2 bases and 5 bases, with 9 bases remaining between them. CDR3: CASSLTAGTEAFF. DNA of the CDR3: TGTGCCAGCAGCTTAACCGCGGGGACTGAAGCTTTCTTT.

This clone was observed a few times. This chain's CDR3 is CASRAGTGNTEAFF. The CDR3 DNA sequence: TGTGCCAGCAGGGCCGGGACAGGGAACACTGAAGCTTTCTTT. The V gene is TRBV6-5, the J gene TRBJ1-1; 8 bases align to TRBD1. The V and J ends lost 6 bases and 1 base, in that order; junction bases with no gene match: 4. The CDR3 extends over 14 amino acids. Germline values: CDR1 MNHEY, CDR2 SVGAGI.

This clone showed up just a few times. The J gene is TRBJ1-4, the V gene TRBV4-2; tentative D call: TRBD1 (5 bases). From germline, CDR1 is LGHNA and CDR2 YNFKEQ. The CDR3 is 14 amino acids. Deletions cut 4 bases from V and 10 bases from J, with 16 bases between. CDR3 residues: CASSLEGGVGKLFF. CDR3 nucleotide sequence: TGTGCCAGCAGCCTGGAGGGAGGGGTGGGAAAACTGTTTTTT.

The gene calls are TRBV5-1 and TRBJ2-3, with D tentatively TRBD1 (5 bases). Trimming took 0 bases from V and 4 from J, leaving 12 bases between them. Germline V CDR1 and CDR2: SGHRS, YFSETQ. The CDR3 spans 15 residues. CDR3 in DNA: TGCGCCAGCAGCTTGGGTAGGGGTGCCGCAGATACGCAGTATTTT. Translated, it gives CASSLGRGAADTQYF.

The gene calls are TRBV9 and TRBJ1-2; D ambiguous. V was shortened by 3 bases and J by 3 bases, with 12 bases between the two germline ends. The CDR3 loop spans 14 amino acids. Germline V gene data show CDR1 as SGDLS and CDR2 as YYNGEE. The CDR3 nucleotides read TGTGCCAGCAGCGCTCCGGGGATTTACTATGGCTACACCTTC. It yields the protein CASSAPGIYYGYTF.

The table lists this clone with a count of one. The V call is TRBV11-3, the J call TRBJ2-2; TRBD2 matches 8 bases. The CDR3 runs 16 residues. V shed 5 bases, J shed 7 bases, and the junction held 12 bases outside the gene matches. From germline, CDR1 is SGHNT and CDR2 YENEEA. CDR3 sequence reads: CASSPNSGVKGGELFF. The CDR3 nucleotides are TGTGCCAGCAGCCCCAATAGCGGGGTAAAAGGCGGGGAGCTGTTTTTT.